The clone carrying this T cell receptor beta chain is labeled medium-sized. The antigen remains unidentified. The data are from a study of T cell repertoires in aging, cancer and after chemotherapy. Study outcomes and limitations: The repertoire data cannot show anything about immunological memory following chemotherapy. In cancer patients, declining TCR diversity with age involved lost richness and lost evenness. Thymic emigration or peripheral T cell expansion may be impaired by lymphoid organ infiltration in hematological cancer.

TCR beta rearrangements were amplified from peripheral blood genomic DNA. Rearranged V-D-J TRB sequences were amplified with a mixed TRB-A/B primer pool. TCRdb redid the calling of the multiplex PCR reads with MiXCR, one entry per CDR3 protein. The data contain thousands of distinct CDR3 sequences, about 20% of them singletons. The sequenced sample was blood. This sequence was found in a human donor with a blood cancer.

CDR3: CASSLTRTGGSFNYGYTF. DNA of the CDR3: TGTGCCAGCAGCCTAACTCGGACAGGGGGCTCGTTTAACTATGGCTACACCTTC. The rearrangement links TRBV12-3 or TRBV12-4 to TRBJ1-2; 11 nucleotides match TRBD1. This CDR3 spans 18 amino acids. V trimming: 6 bases; J trimming: 1 base; junction bases outside the gene matches: 13.